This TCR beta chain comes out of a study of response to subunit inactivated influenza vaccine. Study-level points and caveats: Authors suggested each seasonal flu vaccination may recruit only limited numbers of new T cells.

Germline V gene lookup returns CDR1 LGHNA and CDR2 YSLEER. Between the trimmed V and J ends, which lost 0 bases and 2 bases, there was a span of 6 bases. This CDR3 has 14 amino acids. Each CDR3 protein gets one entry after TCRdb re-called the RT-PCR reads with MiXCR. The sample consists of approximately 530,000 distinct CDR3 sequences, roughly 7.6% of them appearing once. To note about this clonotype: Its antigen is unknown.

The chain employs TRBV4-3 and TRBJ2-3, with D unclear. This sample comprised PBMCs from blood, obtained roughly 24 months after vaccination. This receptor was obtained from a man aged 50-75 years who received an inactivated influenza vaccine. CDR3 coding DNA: TGCGCCAGCAGCCAAGAAGAGCCCACAGATACGCAGTATTTT. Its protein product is CASSQEEPTDTQYF.